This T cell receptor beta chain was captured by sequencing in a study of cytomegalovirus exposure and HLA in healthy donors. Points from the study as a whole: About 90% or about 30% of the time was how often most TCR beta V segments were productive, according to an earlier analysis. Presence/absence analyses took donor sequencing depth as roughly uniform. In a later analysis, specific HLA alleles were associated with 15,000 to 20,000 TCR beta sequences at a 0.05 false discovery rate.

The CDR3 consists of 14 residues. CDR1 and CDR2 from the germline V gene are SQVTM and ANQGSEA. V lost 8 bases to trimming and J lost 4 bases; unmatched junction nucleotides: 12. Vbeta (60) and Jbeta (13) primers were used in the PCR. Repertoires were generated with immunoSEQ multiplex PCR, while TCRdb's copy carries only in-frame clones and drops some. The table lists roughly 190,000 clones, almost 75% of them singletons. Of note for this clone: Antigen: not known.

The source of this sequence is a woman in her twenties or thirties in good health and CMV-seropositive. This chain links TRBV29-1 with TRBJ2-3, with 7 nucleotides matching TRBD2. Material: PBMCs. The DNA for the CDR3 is TGCAGCTCCCGGGAAGCGGGAAGGGCAGATACGCAGTATTTT. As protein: CSSREAGRADTQYF.